This T cell receptor (beta chain) was observed in a study of human T cells and chemical hapten exposure. TCRdb re-derived calls from the RACE reads in MiXCR, one entry per CDR3 protein. The data show more than 300,000 distinct CDR3 sequences, 5.5% seen once. Time point here: pre-sensitization, week 0. The treatment denotes: therapeutic diphenylcyclopropenone sensitization with weekly scalp DPC. This TCR derives from a woman younger than 30 with alopecia areata. Some clones in this sample may be carry-over from other donors' samples. Sample: whole blood, taken in connection with sensitization to the hapten diphenylcyclopropenone (DPC).

The CDR3 nucleotides read TGTGCCAGCAGTTTCGAGCGGGGGAACACCGGGGAGCTGTTTTTT. Its protein product is CASSFERGNTGELFF. The V and J genes are TRBV27 and TRBJ2-2; TRBD2 aligns across 7 bases. After removal of 3 bases from V and 1 base from J, the junction contained 2 bases not matched to a gene. CDR1 and CDR2 (germline): MNHEY, SMNVEV (reference sequence). The CDR3 contains 15 residues.